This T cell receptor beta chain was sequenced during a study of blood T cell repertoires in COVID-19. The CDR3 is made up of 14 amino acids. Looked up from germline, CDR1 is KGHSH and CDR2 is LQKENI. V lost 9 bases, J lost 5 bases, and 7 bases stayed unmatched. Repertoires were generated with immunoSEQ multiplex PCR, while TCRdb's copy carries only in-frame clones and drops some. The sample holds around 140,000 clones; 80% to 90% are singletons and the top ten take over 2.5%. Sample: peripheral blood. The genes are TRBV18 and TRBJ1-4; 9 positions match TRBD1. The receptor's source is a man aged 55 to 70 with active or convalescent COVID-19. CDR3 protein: CASFRTGENEKLFF. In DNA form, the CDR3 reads TGTGCCAGTTTCCGGACAGGGGAGAATGAAAAACTGTTTTTT.